What follows are 12 T cell receptor beta chains derived from one specimen sequenced in a study of blood T cell repertoires in COVID-19 (dated by TCRdb to about 2020). The library was made by the immunoSEQ multiplex PCR assay. Sourced from immuneACCESS, this table was stored by TCRdb with only in-frame sequences that have V and J called. A share of the clones is absent; for the studies checked, an unresolved V gene accounts for under half, and the remainder has no known explanation. A total of 340,000 or so clones appear in this sample, about 86% of them only once. The ten most abundant clones make up roughly 4% of the sample. The sequenced sample was PBMCs or T cells enriched from blood (not recorded which). These receptor sequences come from a woman between 40 and 50 years old with acute COVID-19.

V usage is TRBV7-6 and J usage is TRBJ1-1; TRBD1 aligns across 7 bases. CDR1 and CDR2 from the germline V gene are SGHVS and FNYEAQ. The trim removed 4 bases at V and 0 bases at J, leaving 2 bases unmatched. CDR3 length: 14 amino acids. In DNA form, the CDR3 reads TGTGCCAGCAGCTCGGACAGGCTGAACACTGAAGCTTTCTTT. Translation: CASSSDRLNTEAFF.

The chain has TRBV10-3 and TRBJ2-5; possibly TRBD2 for D (5 bases). CDR3 length: 14 amino acids. The ends were cut back, 10 bases at V and 2 bases at J, with 17 bases in the middle. The germline gives CDR1 ENHRY, CDR2 SYGVKD. CDR3 sequence reads: CATTEGPYQETQYF. The CDR3 DNA is TGTGCCACCACCGAGGGTCCGTATCAAGAGACCCAGTACTTC.

The chain links TRBV19 to TRBJ1-2, with 9 nucleotides matching TRBD1. Germline V gives CDR1 LNHDA, CDR2 SQIVND (reference sequence). This CDR3 spans 15 amino acids. The ends lost 2 bases at V and 6 bases at J; junction bases unmatched: 7. As DNA, the CDR3 is TGTGCCAGTAGTATAATCTGGACAGGGGAGAATGGCTACACCTTC. Protein product: CASSIIWTGENGYTF.

This chain uses TRBV5-1 with TRBJ2-1; TRBD1 aligns across 7 bases. Trimming at V came to 1 base and at J to 8 bases, leaving 15 bases not matched to a gene. The CDR3 is made up of 17 amino acids. Germline V gene lookup returns CDR1 SGHRS and CDR2 YFSETQ. This CDR3 is CASSLPSTGVVGDEQFF. The CDR3 bases are TGCGCCAGCAGCTTGCCTTCTACAGGGGTGGTCGGCGATGAGCAGTTCTTC.

The chain joins TRBV18 to TRBJ1-2, with a possible D match to TRBD1 (5 bases). V lost 4 bases to trimming and J lost 6 bases, with 21 bases between them. The CDR3 runs to 16 residues. Germline V lookup: CDR1 KGHSH, CDR2 LQKENI. The CDR3 spells CASSRSPGMVFDGYTF. The CDR3 DNA is TGTGCCAGCTCACGTTCTCCAGGGATGGTGTTTGATGGCTACACCTTC. Based on the CDR3 plus reference TRBV18 and TRBJ1-2, the full variable domain is NAGVMQNPRHLVRRRGQEARLRCSPMKGHSHVYWYRQLPEEGLKFMVYLQKENIIDESGMPKERFSAEFPKEGPSILRIQQVVRGDSAAYFCASSRSPGMVFDGYTFGSGTRLTVV.

This clone was counted only a few times. J is TRBJ2-7 and V is TRBV15; 8 bases line up with TRBD1. The CDR3 covers 15 residues. Trimming removed 0 bases from V and 4 bases from J; junction bases left unmatched: 5. The germline V gene has CDR1 LNHNV and CDR2 YYDKDF (reference sequence). CDR3 coding DNA: TGTGCCACCAGCAGAGATCACGGACAGGGTTACGAGCAGTACTTC. Amino acids: CATSRDHGQGYEQYF.

This rearrangement joins TRBV7-3 to TRBJ2-1, with TRBD2 matching 8 bases. V lost 2 bases and J lost 2; bases outside the gene matches: 2. The CDR3 covers 15 residues. The germline CDR1 and CDR2 sequences are SGHTA and FQGTGA. The CDR3 sequence: CASSLRLAPYNEQFF. The DNA for the CDR3 is TGTGCCAGCAGCTTACGACTAGCGCCCTACAATGAGCAGTTCTTC.

This clone was detected ten times or more. Other DNA sequences of this sample code for an identical CDR3. The chain recombines TRBV4-3 with TRBJ2-7; D uncertain. V lost 0 bases to trimming and J lost 2 bases, with 5 bases between them. This CDR3 contains 13 residues. Germline V lookup: CDR1 LGHNA, CDR2 YSLEER. The CDR3 protein is CASSQDRTYEQYF. CDR3 DNA sequence: TGCGCCAGCAGCCAAGACAGGACCTACGAGCAGTACTTC.

The chain uses TRBV19 and TRBJ1-1; 7 nucleotides match TRBD1. There are 16 residues in the CDR3. V dropped 4 bases and J dropped 5; count of bases not matched to a gene: 13. Germline-derived CDR1 and CDR2 are LNHDA and SQIVND (reference sequence). The CDR3 nucleotides are TGTGCCAGTAGTAGCGCAACAGGACAGGTGGAGACTGAAGCTTTCTTT. It is translated as CASSSATGQVETEAFF.

The chain combines TRBV11-1 with TRBJ1-1, with 8 nucleotides matching TRBD1. The CDR3 consists of 14 residues. Germline V gene sequence: CDR1 SGHAT, CDR2 FQDESV (reference sequence). V was clipped by 4 bases and J by 3 bases; unmatched bases: 4. CDR3 sequence: CASSYGQGYTEAFF. In DNA form, the CDR3 reads TGTGCCAGCAGCTACGGACAGGGCTACACTGAAGCTTTCTTT. Drawing the rest from reference TRBV11-1 and TRBJ1-1, the complete variable domain is EAEVAQSPRYKITEKSQAVAFWCDPISGHATLYWYRQILGQGPELLVQFQDESVVDDSQLPKDRFSAERLKGVDSTLKIQPAELGDSAMYLCASSYGQGYTEAFFGQGTRLTVV.

This clone has a single count. The genes are TRBV18 and TRBJ2-3; D gene ambiguous. V was clipped by 2 bases and J by 0 bases, with 12 bases between them. This CDR3 region has 16 residues. Per the germline V gene, CDR1 is KGHSH and CDR2 is LQKENI. Written as DNA, the CDR3 is TGTGCCAGCTCACCAATGAGTGGTCTTAGCACAGATACGCAGTATTTT. Translation: CASSPMSGLSTDTQYF.

The chain recombines TRBV5-1 with TRBJ2-2; D not certain. Germline CDR1 is SGHRS and CDR2 is YFSETQ. V lost 2 bases and J 5 bases, leaving 10 bases between the germline ends. The CDR3 is 14 residues long. Written as DNA, the CDR3 is TGCGCCAGCAGCTTAAGAACCGGGACCGGGGAGCTGTTTTTT. Its protein product is CASSLRTGTGELFF.